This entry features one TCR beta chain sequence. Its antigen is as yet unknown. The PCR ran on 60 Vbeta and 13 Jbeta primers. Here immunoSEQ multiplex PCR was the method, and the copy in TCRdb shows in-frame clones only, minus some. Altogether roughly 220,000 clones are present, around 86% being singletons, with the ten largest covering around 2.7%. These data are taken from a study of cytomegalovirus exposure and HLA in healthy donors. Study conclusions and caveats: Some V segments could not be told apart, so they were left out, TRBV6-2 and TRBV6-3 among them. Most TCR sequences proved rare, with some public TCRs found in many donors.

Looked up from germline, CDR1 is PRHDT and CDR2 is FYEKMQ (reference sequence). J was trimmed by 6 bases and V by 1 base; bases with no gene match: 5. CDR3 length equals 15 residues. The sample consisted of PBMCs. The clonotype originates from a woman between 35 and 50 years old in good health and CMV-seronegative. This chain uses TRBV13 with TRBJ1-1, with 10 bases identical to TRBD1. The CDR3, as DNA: TGTGCCAGCAGCTTAGCGGACAGGGGGTTTCCTGAAGCTTTCTTT. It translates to CASSLADRGFPEAFF.